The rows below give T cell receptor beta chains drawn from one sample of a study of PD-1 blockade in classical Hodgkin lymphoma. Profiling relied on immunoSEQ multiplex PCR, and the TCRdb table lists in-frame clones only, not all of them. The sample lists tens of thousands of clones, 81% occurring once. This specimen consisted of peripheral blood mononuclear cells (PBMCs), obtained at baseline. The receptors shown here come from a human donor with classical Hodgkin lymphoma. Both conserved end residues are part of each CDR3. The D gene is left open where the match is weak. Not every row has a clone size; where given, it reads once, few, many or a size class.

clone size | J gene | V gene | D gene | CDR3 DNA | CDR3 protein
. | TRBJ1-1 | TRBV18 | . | TGTGCCAGCTCGACCACCGGGGGAGACACTGAAGCTTTCTTT | CASSTTGGDTEAFF
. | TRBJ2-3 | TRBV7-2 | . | TGTGCCAGCAGGATGGTGGGGGGCACAGATACGCAGTATTTT | CASRMVGGTDTQYF
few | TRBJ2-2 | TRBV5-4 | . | TGTGCCAGCAGCTTGTTGGGAACCGGGGAGCTGTTTTTT | CASSLLGTGELFF
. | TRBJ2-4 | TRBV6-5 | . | TGTGCCAGCAGTTCGGGGTCAAGCGGTAAAAACATTCAGTACTTC | CASSSGSSGKNIQYF
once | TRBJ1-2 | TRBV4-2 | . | TGTGCCAGCAGCCAAGAAGAAGCAGGCTTCTATGGCTACACCTTC | CASSQEEAGFYGYTF
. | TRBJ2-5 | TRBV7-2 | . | TGTGCCAGCAGCCCCCACTCGGGGGCGGGACAAGAGACCCAGTACTTC | CASSPHSGAGQETQYF
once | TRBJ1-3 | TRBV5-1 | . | TGCGCCAGCAGCCTTGGCTCTGGAAACACCATATATTTT | CASSLGSGNTIYF
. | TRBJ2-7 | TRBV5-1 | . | TGCGCCAGCGTTTCCGGGACAAACGAGCAGTACTTC | CASVSGTNEQYF
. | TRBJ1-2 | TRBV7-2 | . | TGTGCCAGCAGCTTAGCCGGGACGAAGGGCTACACCTTC | CASSLAGTKGYTF
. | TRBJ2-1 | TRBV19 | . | TGTGCCAGTAGTCCTGGATTGTCCTACAATGAGCAGTTCTTC | CASSPGLSYNEQFF
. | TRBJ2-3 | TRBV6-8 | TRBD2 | TGTGCCAGCAGTTACCCCCGGGGGGGCCCCGCAGATACGCAGTATTTT | CASSYPRGGPADTQYF
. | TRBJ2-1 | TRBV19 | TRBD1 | TGTGCCAGTAGCAAAGGACAGGGCTGGTACTACAATGAGCAGTTCTTC | CASSKGQGWYYNEQFF
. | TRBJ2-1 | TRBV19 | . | TGTGCCAGTAGGGTCAGGGAAAGCTCCTACAATGAGCAGTTCTTC | CASRVRESSYNEQFF
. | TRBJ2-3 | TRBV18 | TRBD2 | TGTGCCAGCTCACCCGGACTAGCGGGAGCAGCAGATACGCAGTATTTT | CASSPGLAGAADTQYF
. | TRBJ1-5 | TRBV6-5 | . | TGTGCCAGCAGTTACGGGGAGGCCATGATCCCCCAGCATTTT | CASSYGEAMIPQHF
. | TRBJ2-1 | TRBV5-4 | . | TGTGCCAGCAGCTTGCAAGCGGCGCTGAATGAGCAGTTCTTC | CASSLQAALNEQFF
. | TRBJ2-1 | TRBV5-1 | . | TGCGCCAGCAGCTTGGCGAGTAGCGGTAATGAGCAGTTCTTC | CASSLASSGNEQFF
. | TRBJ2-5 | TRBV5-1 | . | TGCGCCAGCAGCTTTCGATGGGGGGAGACCCAGTACTTC | CASSFRWGETQYF
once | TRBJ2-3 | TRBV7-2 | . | TGTGCCAGCAGCCCGTCCATAGGGGGGACCACAGATACGCAGTATTTT | CASSPSIGGTTDTQYF
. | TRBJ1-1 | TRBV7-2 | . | TGTGCCAGCAGCTTAGCGCTCAGGGGCGGCACTGAAGCTTTCTTT | CASSLALRGGTEAFF
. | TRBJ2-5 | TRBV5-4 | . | TGTGCCAGCAGCCCCCAGCCCGAAGAGACCCAGTACTTC | CASSPQPEETQYF
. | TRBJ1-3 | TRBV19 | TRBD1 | TGTGCCAGTAGTAGGGACAGCTCCTTCAACTCTGGAAACACCATATATTTT | CASSRDSSFNSGNTIYF
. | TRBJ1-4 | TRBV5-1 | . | TGCGCCAGCAGCGACGAGGGACATCGGAGTGAAAAACTGTTTTTT | CASSDEGHRSEKLFF
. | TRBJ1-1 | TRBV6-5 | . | TGTGCCAGCAGTTACCGTTTGGGGCAGACTGAAGCTTTCTTT | CASSYRLGQTEAFF
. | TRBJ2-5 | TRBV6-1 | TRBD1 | TGTGCCAGCAGCCGACAGGGGAGAGAAGAGACCCAGTACTTC | CASSRQGREETQYF
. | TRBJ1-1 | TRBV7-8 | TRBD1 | TGTGCCAGCAGCTTAACAGGGGCCACTGAAGCTTTCTTT | CASSLTGATEAFF
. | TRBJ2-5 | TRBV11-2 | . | TGTGCCAGCAGCTTAGATCCTGGGAGTACCCAGTACTTC | CASSLDPGSTQYF
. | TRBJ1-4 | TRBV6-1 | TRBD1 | TGTGCCAGCAGTGACCGGGACAGGGTACATGAAAAACTGTTTTTT | CASSDRDRVHEKLFF
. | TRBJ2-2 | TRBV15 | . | TGTGCCACCAGCAGAGTGGCCTCTACAAACACCGGGGAGCTGTTTTTT | CATSRVASTNTGELFF
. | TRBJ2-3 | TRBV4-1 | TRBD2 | TGCGCCAGCAGCCAAGTTAGCGGGAGGGAGGGCACAGATACGCAGTATTTT | CASSQVSGREGTDTQYF
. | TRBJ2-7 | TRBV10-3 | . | TGTGCCATCAAGGAGGGCCGGGGGTCCTACGAGCAGTACTTC | CAIKEGRGSYEQYF
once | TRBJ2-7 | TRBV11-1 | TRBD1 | TGTGCCAGCAGCACAATAGACAGGGAAATCCCCTACGAGCAGTACTTC | CASSTIDREIPYEQYF
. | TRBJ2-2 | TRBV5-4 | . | TGTGCCAGCAGCCCGGACTCTTACACCGGGGAGCTGTTTTTT | CASSPDSYTGELFF
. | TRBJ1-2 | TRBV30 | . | TGTGCCTGGAGTACTCGGCATGGCTACACCTTC | CAWSTRHGYTF
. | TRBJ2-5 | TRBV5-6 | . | TGTGCCAGCAGCTTGGCAGCTCAGCAAGAGACCCAGTACTTC | CASSLAAQQETQYF
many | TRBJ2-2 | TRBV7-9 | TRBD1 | TGTGCCAGCAGCTCGGACAGGGACACCGGGGAGCTGTTTTTT | CASSSDRDTGELFF
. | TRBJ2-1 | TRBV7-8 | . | TGTGCCAGCAGCTTACGTAGGATATTCACCTACAATGAGCAGTTCTTC | CASSLRRIFTYNEQFF
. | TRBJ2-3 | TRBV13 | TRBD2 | TGTGCCAGCAGCTTCAGCGGGAGCGGGGTAGATACGCAGTATTTT | CASSFSGSGVDTQYF
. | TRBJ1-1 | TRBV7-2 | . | TGTGCCAGCAGGGAACAGGGACGCCTGAACACTGAAGCTTTCTTT | CASREQGRLNTEAFF
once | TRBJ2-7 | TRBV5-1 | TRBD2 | TGCGCCAGCAGCCTAGGACTAGCGGGGGCCGGCGAGCAGTACTTC | CASSLGLAGAGEQYF
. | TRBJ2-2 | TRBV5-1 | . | TGCGCCAGCAGCCCGGGGTCGCTTGGGAACACCGGGGAGCTGTTTTTT | CASSPGSLGNTGELFF
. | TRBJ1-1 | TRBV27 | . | TGTGCCAGCGGTTCCCCCCGGATGGGAACTGAAGCTTTCTTT | CASGSPRMGTEAFF
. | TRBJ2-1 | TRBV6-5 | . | TGTGCCAGCGGGCCTCGCGGCCGAGGGACTGAGCAGTTCTTC | CASGPRGRGTEQFF
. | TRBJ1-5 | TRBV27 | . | TGTGCCAGCAGTCATCAGGCCAATCAGCCCCAGCATTTT | CASSHQANQPQHF
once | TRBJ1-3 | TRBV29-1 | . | TGCAGCGTAGAAAGCTCTGGAAACACCATATATTTT | CSVESSGNTIYF
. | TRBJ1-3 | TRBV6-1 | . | TGTGCCGGACGACAGAACTCTGGAAACACCATATATTTT | CAGRQNSGNTIYF
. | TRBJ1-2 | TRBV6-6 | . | TGTGCCAGCAGTAGAGAGTATGGCTACACCTTC | CASSREYGYTF
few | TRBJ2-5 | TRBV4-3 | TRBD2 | TGCGCCAGCAGACACGACTTAGGGACTAGCGGAAGCGAGACCCAGTACTTC | CASRHDLGTSGSETQYF
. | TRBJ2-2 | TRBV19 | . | TGTGCCAGTAGTGACCCGGGACACAACACCGGGGAGCTGTTTTTT | CASSDPGHNTGELFF
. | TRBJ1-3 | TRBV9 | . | TGTGCCAGCAGCGTAGACCGAAACACCATATATTTT | CASSVDRNTIYF
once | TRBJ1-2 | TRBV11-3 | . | TGTGCCAGCTCCCGGGACCCAACCTATGGCTACACCTTC | CASSRDPTYGYTF
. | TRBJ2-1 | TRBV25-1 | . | TGTGCCAGCAGTGTACGACTTTCGGGAACGGTTGAGCAGTTCTTC | CASSVRLSGTVEQFF
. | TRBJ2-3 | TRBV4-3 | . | TGCGCCAGCAGCCAAGAACTGGGTGATACGCAGTATTTT | CASSQELGDTQYF
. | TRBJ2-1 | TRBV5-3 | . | TGTGCCAGGACCTTCTTGGTAGGTGAGCAGTTCTTC | CARTFLVGEQFF
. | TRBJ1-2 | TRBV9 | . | TGTGCCAGCAGCGTTGTGGGAGGTGGCTACACCTTC | CASSVVGGGYTF
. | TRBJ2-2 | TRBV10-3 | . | TGTGCCATCAGTGAAACGCGCGGAGAGTTCGGTGGGGAGCTGTTTTTT | CAISETRGEFGGELFF